The clone carrying this T cell receptor (beta chain) showed up just a few times. The sample is drawn from a study of blood T cell repertoires in COVID-19. Germline CDR1 reads SGHTA; CDR2 reads FQGNSA. The CDR3 runs to 14 residues. V shed 0 bases and J shed 4 bases, with 9 bases lying between them. The table came from immunoSEQ multiplex PCR; TCRdb's copy has only in-frame clones and leaves some out. The top ten hold roughly 20% of the sample, which has approximately 120,000 clones, over 70% seen once. Sequencing was done on a sample of peripheral blood. V is TRBV7-2 and J is TRBJ2-5; maybe TRBD1 (6 bases). The receptor's source is an older man with acute or convalescent COVID-19. This CDR3 reads CASSLATGRETQYF. The CDR3 bases are TGTGCCAGCAGCTTAGCTACAGGGCGAGAGACCCAGTACTTC.